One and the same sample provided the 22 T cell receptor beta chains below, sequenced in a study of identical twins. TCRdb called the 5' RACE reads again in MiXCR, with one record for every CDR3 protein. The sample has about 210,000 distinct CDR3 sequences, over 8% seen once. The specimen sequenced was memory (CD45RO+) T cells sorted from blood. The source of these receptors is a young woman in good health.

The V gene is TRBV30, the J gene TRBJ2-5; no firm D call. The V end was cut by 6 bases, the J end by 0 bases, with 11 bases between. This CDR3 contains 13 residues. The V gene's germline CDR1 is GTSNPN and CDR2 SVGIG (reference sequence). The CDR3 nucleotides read TGTGCCTGCTACGCCTGGAACCAAGAGACCCAGTACTTC. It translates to CACYAWNQETQYF.

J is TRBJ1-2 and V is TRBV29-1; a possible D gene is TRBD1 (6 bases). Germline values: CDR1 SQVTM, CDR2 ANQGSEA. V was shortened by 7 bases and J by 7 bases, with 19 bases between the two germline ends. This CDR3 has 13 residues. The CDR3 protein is CSAGPGGEGGYTF. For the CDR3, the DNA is TGCAGCGCGGGGCCTGGGGGCGAGGGTGGCTACACCTTC.

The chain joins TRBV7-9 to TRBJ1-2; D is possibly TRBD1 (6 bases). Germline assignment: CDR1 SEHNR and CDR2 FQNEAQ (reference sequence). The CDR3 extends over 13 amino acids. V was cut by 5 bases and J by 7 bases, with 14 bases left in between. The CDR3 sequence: CASSPWGGAGYTF. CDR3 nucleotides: TGTGCCAGCAGCCCGTGGGGGGGGGCTGGCTACACCTTC.

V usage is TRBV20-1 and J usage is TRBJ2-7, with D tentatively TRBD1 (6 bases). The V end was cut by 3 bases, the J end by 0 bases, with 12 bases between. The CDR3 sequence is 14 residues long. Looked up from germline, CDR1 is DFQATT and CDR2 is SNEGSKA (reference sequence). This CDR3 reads CSARAGARSYEQYF. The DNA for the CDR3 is TGCAGTGCTAGGGCAGGGGCCCGCTCCTACGAGCAGTACTTC.

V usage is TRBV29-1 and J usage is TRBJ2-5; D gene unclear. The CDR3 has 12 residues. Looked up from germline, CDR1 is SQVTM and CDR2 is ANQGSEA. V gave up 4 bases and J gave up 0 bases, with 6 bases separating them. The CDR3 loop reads CSVGGYQETQYF. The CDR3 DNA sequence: TGCAGCGTTGGCGGATACCAAGAGACCCAGTACTTC.

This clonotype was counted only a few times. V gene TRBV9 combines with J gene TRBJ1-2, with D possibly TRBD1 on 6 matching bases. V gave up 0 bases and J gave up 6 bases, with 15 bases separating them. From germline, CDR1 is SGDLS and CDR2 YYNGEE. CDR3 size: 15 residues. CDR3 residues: CASSVGQDSRNGYTF. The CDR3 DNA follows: TGTGCCAGCAGCGTAGGGCAGGACAGCCGGAATGGCTACACCTTC.

The CDR3 DNA reads as TGTGCCAGCTCACCTAAAGCGGGGGGTTTCGATGAGCAGTTCTTC. Translating it yields CASSPKAGGFDEQFF. The V and J genes are TRBV18 and TRBJ2-1; 9 bases are shared with TRBD2. This CDR3 contains 15 residues. V trimming: 3 bases; J trimming: 8 bases; junction bases outside the gene matches: 8. The germline gives CDR1 KGHSH, CDR2 LQKENI. The complete variable domain, with remaining parts taken from reference TRBV18 and TRBJ2-1, reads NAGVMQNPRHLVRRRGQEARLRCSPMKGHSHVYWYRQLPEEGLKFMVYLQKENIIDESGMPKERFSAEFPKEGPSILRIQQVVRGDSAAYFCASSPKAGGFDEQFFGPGTRLTVL.

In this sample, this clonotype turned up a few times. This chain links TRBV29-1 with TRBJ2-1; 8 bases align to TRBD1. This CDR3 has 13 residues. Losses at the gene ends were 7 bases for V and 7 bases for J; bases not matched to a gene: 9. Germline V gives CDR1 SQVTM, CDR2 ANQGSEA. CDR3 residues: CSGEGTGGNEQFF. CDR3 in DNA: TGCAGCGGGGAAGGGACAGGCGGGAATGAGCAGTTCTTC.

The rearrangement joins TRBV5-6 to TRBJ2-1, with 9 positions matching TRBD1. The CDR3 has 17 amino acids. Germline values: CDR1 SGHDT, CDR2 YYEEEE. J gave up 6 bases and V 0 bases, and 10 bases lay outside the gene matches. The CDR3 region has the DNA TGTGCCAGCAGCTTGGTAGGGACAGGGAAGACTTCCAATGAGCAGTTCTTC. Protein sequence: CASSLVGTGKTSNEQFF.

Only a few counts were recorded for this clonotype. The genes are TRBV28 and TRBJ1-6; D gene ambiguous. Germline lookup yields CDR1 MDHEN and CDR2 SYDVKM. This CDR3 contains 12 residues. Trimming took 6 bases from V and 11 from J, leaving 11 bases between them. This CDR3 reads CASSRGRPPLHF. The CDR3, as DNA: TGTGCCAGCAGCCGCGGGAGGCCACCCCTCCACTTT. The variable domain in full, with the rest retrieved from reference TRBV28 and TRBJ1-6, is DVKVTQSSRYLVKRTGEKVFLECVQDMDHENMFWYRQDPGLGLRLIYFSYDVKMKEKGDIPEGYSVSREKKERFSLILESASTNQTSMYLCASSRGRPPLHFGNGTRLTVT.

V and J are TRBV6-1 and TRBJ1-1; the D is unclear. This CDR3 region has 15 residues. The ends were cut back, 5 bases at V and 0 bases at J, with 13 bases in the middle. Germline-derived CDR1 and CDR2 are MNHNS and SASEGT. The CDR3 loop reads CASSPRGRMNTEAFF. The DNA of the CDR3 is TGTGCCAGCAGTCCCCGAGGAAGGATGAACACTGAAGCTTTCTTT.

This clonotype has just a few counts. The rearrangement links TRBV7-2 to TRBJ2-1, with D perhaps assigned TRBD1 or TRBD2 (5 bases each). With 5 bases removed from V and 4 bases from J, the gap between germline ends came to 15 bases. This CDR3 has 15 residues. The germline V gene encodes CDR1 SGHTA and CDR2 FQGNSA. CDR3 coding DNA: TGTGCCAGCAGCCCCCCGGGACCCGCATACAATGAGCAGTTCTTC. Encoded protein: CASSPPGPAYNEQFF.

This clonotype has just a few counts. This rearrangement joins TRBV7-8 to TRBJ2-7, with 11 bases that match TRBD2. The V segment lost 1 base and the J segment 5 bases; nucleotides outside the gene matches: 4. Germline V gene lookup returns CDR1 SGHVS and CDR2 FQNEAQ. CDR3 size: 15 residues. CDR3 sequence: CASSLGLAGWDEQYF. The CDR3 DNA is TGTGCCAGCAGCTTAGGACTAGCGGGATGGGACGAGCAGTACTTC.

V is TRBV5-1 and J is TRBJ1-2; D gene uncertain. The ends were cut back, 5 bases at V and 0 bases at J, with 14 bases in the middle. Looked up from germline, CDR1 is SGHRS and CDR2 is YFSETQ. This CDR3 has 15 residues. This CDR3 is CASSPGPEANYGYTF. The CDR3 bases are TGCGCCAGCAGTCCCGGACCGGAAGCTAACTATGGCTACACCTTC.

This CDR3 reads CASSPDRGQQAFF. The CDR3 DNA is TGCGCCAGCAGCCCCGACAGGGGGCAGCAAGCTTTCTTT. V is TRBV5-1 and J is TRBJ1-1; 10 nucleotides align to TRBD1. The ends lost 4 bases at V and 9 bases at J; junction bases unmatched: 6. Germline V lookup: CDR1 SGHRS, CDR2 YFSETQ. This CDR3 comprises 13 residues.

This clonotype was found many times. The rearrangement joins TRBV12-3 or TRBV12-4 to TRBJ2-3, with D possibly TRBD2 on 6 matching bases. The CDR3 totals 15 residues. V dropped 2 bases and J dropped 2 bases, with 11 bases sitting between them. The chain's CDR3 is CASSLRRGVTDTQYF. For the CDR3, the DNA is TGTGCCAGCAGTTTAAGGCGGGGTGTCACAGATACGCAGTATTTT.

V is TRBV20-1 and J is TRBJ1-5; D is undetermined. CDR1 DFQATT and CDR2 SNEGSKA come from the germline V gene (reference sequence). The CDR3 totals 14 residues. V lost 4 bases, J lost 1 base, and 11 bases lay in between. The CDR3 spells CSAIIPGSNQPQHF. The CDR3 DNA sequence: TGCAGTGCTATCATCCCGGGGAGCAATCAGCCCCAGCATTTT.

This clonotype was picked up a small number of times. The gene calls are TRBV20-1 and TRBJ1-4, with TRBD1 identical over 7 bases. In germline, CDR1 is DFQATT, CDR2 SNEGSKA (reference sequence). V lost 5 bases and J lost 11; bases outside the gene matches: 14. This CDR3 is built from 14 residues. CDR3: CSARYRGLLEKLFF. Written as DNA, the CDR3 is TGCAGTGCTCGATACAGGGGTCTTTTGGAGAAACTGTTTTTT.

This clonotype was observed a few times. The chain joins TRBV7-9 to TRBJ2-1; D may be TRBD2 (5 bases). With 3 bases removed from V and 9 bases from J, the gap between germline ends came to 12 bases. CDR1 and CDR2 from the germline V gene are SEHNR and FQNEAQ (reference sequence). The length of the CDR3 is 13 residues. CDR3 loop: CASSFSSGIEQFF. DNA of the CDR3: TGTGCCAGCAGCTTTTCATCGGGGATTGAGCAGTTCTTC.

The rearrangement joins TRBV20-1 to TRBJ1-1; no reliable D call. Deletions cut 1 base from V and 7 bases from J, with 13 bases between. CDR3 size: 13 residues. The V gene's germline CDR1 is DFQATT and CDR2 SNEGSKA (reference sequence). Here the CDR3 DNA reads TGCAGTGCTAGAGTCAGATCAGGTTTTGAAGCTTTCTTT. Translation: CSARVRSGFEAFF.

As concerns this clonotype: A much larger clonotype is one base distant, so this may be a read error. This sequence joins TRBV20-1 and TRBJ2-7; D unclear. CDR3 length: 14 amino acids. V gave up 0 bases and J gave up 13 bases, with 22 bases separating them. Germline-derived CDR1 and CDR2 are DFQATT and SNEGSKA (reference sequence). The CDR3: CSARDLETSTAHYF. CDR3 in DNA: TGCAGTGCTAGAGATTTAGAGACTTCGACGGCGCACTACTTC.

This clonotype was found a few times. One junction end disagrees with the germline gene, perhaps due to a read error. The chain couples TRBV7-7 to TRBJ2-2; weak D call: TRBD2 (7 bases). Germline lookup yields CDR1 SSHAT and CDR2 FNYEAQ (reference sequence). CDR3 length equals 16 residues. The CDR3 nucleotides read TGTGCTAGCAGCCCGACGGGGGGCTTAAACACCGGGGAGCTGTTTTTT. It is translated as CASSPTGGLNTGELFF.